A selection of T cell receptor beta chains follows, all from one sample in a study of shared T cell receptors in the human thymus. Produced via immunoSEQ multiplex PCR; TCRdb's table is partial and in-frame only. Of approximately 760,000 clones in the sample, approximately 85% were seen once. These same records also appear under a second study, on human thymus T cells.

Source material: thymocytes. These receptors came from a girl under three years old with a congenital heart defect. The CDR3 runs from the conserved cysteine through the conserved F or W. D genes are given only for firm matches. Clone size is shown for a subset of rows, as once, few, many or a class of expanded clone.

>.|TRBV7-2|once|TRBJ1-1
CASSFPRGIIGAFF
TGTGCCAGCAGCTTCCCCCGGGGGATCATAGGAGCTTTCTTT
>.|TRBV29-1|.|TRBJ1-1
CSVRTQGFLFWAPCGEAFF
TGCAGCGTTCGGACGCAGGGGTTCCTTTTTTGGGCCCCCTGCGGTGAAGCTTTCTTT
>TRBD1|TRBV19|.|TRBJ1-1
CASSTRQGPGEAFF
TGTGCCAGTAGTACCCGACAGGGGCCGGGTGAAGCTTTCTTT
>.|TRBV10-2|.|TRBJ1-2
CASGGGGGYTF
TGCGCCAGCGGGGGAGGGGGGGGCTACACCTTC
>TRBD1|TRBV4-3|.|TRBJ1-2
CASSQSLILDRGQGYTF
TGCGCCAGCAGCCAGTCCCTAATCCTGGACAGGGGGCAAGGCTACACCTTC
>.|TRBV19|.|TRBJ1-5
CASSMMIKTGRDQPQHF
TGTGCCAGTAGTATGATGATAAAAACCGGGCGGGATCAGCCCCAGCATTTT
>.|TRBV5-1|.|TRBJ2-3
CASRENTDTQYF
TGCGCCAGCAGGGAGAACACAGATACGCAGTATTTT
>.|TRBV9|.|TRBJ2-7
CASSPGGGTGGYEQYF
TGTGCCAGCAGCCCTGGTGGGGGGACTGGGGGCTACGAGCAGTACTTC
>.|TRBV4-1|.|TRBJ2-7
CASSQGAAGRVPYEQYF
TGCGCCAGCAGCCAAGGGGCCGCCGGCAGGGTGCCCTACGAGCAGTACTTC
>.|TRBV7-9|.|TRBJ2-3
CASTWRGRGGTDTQYF
TGTGCCAGCACATGGAGGGGGAGGGGGGGCACAGATACGCAGTATTTT
>TRBD1|TRBV5-4|once|TRBJ1-1
CASDFGGQGGNTEAFF
TGTGCCAGCGACTTCGGGGGACAGGGAGGGAACACTGAAGCTTTCTTT
>TRBD1|TRBV28|.|TRBJ1-1
CASTPPRQGTPEAFF
TGTGCCAGCACCCCTCCCCGACAGGGGACCCCTGAAGCTTTCTTT
>TRBD1|TRBV30|.|TRBJ1-6
CAWSIDGTGYNSPLHF
TGTGCCTGGAGTATCGACGGGACAGGATATAATTCACCCCTCCACTTT
>TRBD1|TRBV2|.|TRBJ2-5
CASSGVLRDGTGTKETQYF
TGTGCCAGCAGTGGAGTCTTGCGTGACGGGACAGGGACTAAAGAGACCCAGTACTTC
>.|TRBV7-3|.|TRBJ2-2
CASSKEAGGLSGELFF
TGTGCCAGCAGCAAGGAGGCAGGGGGGTTATCCGGGGAGCTGTTTTTT
>.|TRBV11-2|.|TRBJ2-3
CASSLEGGGPSEGQYF
TGTGCCAGCAGCTTAGAGGGCGGGGGCCCATCTGAGGGGCAGTATTTT
>.|TRBV6-1|.|TRBJ1-6
CASNLSYNSPLHF
TGTGCCAGCAATCTCTCCTATAATTCACCCCTCCACTTT
>.|TRBV15|.|TRBJ2-7
CATSRAPTWARSYEQYF
TGTGCCACCAGCAGAGCCCCGACCTGGGCCAGATCCTACGAGCAGTACTTC
>.|TRBV28|.|TRBJ1-6
CASSFEGGSSPLHF
TGTGCCAGCAGTTTTGAAGGGGGAAGTTCACCCCTCCACTTT
>.|TRBV5-6|.|TRBJ1-1
CASSPRGMMNTEAFF
TGTGCCAGCAGCCCCCGGGGGATGATGAACACTGAAGCTTTCTTT
>.|TRBV14|.|TRBJ1-1
CATDTGSTEAFF
TGTGCCACCGATACGGGGAGCACTGAAGCTTTCTTT
>.|TRBV2|.|TRBJ2-7
CASPTRSGWQYF
TGTGCCAGCCCCACACGGTCGGGGTGGCAGTACTTC
>.|TRBV7-2|.|TRBJ1-2
CASSLVAGPANYGYTF
TGTGCCAGCAGCTTAGTTGCAGGGCCAGCTAACTATGGCTACACCTTC
>.|TRBV15|.|TRBJ2-5
CATSRGMSSGSEETQYF
TGTGCCACCAGCAGAGGTATGAGTAGCGGTTCCGAGGAGACCCAGTACTTC
>TRBD1|TRBV2|few|TRBJ2-7
CASSGLFDRGYEQYF
TGTGCCAGCAGTGGCCTATTCGACAGGGGCTACGAGCAGTACTTC
>TRBD1|TRBV7-9|.|TRBJ2-7
CASSLPTGGEQYF
TGTGCCAGCAGCTTACCAACAGGGGGTGAGCAGTACTTC
>.|TRBV6-1|.|TRBJ2-3
CASKMEGTLTDTQYF
TGTGCCAGCAAGATGGAGGGGACGCTCACAGATACGCAGTATTTT